This TCR beta chain was captured by sequencing in a study of blood T cell repertoires in COVID-19. Germline CDR1 reads DFQATT; CDR2 reads SNEGSKA (reference sequence). V shed 3 bases and J 3 bases; nucleotides not matched to a gene: 6. CDR3 size: 15 residues. The method was immunoSEQ multiplex PCR; TCRdb's version includes in-frame clones alone and lacks a portion of them. This table has more than 85,000 clones, around 80% appearing once. The source of this sequence is an older man with acute or convalescent COVID-19. Sample: peripheral blood. The rearrangement joins TRBV20-1 to TRBJ2-3; 10 bases match TRBD2. CDR3 bases: TGCAGTGCTAGTTCTACTAGCGGGGTGACAGATACGCAGTATTTT. The encoded protein is CSASSTSGVTDTQYF.